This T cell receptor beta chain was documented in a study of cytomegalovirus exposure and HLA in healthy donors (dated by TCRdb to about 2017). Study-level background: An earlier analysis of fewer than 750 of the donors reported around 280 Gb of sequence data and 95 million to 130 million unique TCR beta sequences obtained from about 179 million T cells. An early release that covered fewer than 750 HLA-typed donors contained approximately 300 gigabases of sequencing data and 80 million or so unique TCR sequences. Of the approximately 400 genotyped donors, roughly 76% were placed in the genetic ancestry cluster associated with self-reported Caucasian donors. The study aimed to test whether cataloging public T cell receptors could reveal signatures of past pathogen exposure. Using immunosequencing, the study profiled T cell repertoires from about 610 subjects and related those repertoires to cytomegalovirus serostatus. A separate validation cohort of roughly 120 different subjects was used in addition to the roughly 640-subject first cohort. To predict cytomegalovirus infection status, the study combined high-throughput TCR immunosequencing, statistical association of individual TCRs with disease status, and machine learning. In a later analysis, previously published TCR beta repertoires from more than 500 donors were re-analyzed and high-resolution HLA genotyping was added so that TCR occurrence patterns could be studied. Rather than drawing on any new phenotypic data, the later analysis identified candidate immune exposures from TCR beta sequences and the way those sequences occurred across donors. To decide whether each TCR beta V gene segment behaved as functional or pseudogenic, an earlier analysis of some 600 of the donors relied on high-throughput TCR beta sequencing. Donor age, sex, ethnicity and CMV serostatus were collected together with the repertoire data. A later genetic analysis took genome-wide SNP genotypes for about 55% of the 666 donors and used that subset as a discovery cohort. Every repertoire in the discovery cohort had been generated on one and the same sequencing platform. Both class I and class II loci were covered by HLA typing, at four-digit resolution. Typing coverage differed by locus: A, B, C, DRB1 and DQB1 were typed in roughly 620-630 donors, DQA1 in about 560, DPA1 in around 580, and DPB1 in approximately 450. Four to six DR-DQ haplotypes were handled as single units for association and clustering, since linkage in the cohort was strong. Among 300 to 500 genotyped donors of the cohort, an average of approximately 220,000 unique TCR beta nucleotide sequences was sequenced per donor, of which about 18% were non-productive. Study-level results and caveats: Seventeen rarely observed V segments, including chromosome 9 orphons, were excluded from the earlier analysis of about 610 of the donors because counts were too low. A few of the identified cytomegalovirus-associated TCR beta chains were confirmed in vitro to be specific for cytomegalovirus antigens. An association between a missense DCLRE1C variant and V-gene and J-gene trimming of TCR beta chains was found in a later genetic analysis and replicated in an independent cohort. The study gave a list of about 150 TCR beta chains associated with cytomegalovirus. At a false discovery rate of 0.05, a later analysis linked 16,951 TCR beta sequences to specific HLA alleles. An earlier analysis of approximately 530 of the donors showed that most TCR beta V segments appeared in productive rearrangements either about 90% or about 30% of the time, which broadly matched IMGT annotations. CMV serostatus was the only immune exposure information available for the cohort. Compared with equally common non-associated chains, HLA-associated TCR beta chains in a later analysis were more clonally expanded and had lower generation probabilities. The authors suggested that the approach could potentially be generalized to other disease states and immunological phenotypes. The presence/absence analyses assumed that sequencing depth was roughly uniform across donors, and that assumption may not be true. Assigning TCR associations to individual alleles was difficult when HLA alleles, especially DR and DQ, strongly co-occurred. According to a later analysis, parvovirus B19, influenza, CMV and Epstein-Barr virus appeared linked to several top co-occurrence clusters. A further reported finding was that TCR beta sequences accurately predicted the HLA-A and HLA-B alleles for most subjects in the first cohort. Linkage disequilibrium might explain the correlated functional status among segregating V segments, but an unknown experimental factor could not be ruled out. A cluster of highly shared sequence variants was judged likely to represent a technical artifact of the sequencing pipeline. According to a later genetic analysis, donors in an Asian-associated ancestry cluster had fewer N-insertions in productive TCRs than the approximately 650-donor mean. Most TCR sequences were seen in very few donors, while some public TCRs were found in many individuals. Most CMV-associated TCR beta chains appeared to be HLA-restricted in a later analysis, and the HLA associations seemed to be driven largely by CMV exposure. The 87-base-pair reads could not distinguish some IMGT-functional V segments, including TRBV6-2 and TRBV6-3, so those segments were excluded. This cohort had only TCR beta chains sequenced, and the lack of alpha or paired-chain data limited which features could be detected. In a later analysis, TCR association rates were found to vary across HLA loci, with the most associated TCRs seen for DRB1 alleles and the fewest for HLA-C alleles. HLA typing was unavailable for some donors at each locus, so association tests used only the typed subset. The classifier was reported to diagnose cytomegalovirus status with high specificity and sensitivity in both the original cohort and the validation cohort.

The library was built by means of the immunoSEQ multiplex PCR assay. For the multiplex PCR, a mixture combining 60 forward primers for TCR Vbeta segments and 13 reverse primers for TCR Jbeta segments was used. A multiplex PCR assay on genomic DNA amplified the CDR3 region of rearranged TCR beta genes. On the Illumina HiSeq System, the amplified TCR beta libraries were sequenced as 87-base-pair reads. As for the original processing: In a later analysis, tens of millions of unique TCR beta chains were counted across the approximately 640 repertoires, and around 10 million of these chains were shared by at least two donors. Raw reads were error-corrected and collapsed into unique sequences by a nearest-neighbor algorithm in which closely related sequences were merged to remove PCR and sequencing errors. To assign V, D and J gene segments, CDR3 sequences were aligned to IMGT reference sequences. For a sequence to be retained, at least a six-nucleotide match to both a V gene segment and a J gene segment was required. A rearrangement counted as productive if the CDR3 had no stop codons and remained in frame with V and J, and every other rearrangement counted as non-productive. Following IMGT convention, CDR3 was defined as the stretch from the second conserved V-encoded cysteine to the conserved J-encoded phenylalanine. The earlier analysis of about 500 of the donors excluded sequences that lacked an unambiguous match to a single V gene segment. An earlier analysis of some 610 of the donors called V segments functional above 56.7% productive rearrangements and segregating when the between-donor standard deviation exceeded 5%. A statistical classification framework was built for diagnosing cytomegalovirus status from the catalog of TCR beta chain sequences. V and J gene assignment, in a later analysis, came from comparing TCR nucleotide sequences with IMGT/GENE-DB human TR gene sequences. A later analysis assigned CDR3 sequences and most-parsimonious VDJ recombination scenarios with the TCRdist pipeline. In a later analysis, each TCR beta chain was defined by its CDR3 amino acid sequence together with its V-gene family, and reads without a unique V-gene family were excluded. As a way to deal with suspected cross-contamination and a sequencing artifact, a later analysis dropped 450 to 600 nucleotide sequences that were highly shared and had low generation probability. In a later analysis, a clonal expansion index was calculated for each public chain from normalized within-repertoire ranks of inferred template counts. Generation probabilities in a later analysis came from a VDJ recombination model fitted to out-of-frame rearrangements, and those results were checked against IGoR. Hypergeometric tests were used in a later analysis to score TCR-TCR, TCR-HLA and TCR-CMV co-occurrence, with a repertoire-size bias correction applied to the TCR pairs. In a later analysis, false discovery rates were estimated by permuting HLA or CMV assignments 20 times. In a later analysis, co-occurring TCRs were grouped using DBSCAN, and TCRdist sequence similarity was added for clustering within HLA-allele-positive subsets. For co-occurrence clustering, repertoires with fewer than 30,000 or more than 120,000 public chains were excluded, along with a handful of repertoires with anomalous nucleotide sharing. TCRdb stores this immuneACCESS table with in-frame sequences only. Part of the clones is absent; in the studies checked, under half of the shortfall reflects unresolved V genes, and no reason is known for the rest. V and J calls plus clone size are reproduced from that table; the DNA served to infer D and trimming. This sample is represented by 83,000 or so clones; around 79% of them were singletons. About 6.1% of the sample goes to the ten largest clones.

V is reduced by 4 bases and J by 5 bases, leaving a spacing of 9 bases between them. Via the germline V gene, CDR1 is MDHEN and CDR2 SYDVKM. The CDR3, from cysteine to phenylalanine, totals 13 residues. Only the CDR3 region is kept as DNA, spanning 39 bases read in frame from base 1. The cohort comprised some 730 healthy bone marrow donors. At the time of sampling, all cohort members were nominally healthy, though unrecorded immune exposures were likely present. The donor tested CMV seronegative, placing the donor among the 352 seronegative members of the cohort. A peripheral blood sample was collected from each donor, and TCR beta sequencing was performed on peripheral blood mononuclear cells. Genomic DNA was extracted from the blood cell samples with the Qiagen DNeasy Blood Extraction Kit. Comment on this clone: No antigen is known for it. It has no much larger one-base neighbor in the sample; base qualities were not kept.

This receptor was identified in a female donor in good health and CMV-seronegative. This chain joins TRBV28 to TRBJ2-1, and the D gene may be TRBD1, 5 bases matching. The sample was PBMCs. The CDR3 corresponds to CASSWGSDNEQFF. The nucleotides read TGTGCCAGCAGTTGGGGCAGCGACAATGAGCAGTTCTTC.